The 22 T cell receptor beta chains listed next were all sequenced from one sample in a study of blood T cell repertoires in COVID-19. Measured with immunoSEQ multiplex PCR; TCRdb has only the in-frame clones, and not every one. The sample carries more than 65,000 clones, roughly 80% recorded once. The sequenced sample was peripheral blood. The receptors derive from a woman aged 45-59 years with acute or convalescent COVID-19.

The CDR3 DNA follows: TGTGCCAGTAGTATAATGGTCTCGGCAGGGGAACAATACGAGCAGTACTTC. This translates into CASSIMVSAGEQYEQYF. This chain links TRBV19 with TRBJ2-7, with D tentatively TRBD1 (6 bases). This CDR3 comprises 17 residues. Trimming removed 2 bases from V and 4 bases from J, with 21 bases in between. Germline CDR1 reads LNHDA; CDR2 reads SQIVND (reference sequence).

The chain combines TRBV18 with TRBJ1-2, with 9 bases identical to TRBD1. The CDR3 consists of 14 residues. Per the germline V gene, CDR1 is KGHSH and CDR2 is LQKENI. The junction had 1 base not matched to a gene; V was cut back by 2 bases and J by 3 bases. The CDR3 is CASSPGDRDYGYTF. CDR3 coding DNA: TGTGCCAGCTCACCAGGGGACAGGGACTATGGCTACACCTTC.

This clone was seen a single time. The rearrangement uses TRBV6-6 and TRBJ2-7; tentatively, D is TRBD1 (5 bases). The V end lost 6 bases, the J end lost 3 bases, and 15 bases lay between the germline ends. CDR1 is MNHNY, CDR2 SVGAGI, per germline (reference sequence). The CDR3 runs 14 residues. CDR3 amino acids: CASSYLGRDYEQYF. CDR3 DNA sequence: TGTGCCAGCAGCTACCTGGGGCGAGACTACGAGCAGTACTTC.

The chain has TRBV5-1 and TRBJ2-1; TRBD2 is a possible D gene (5 bases). Germline lookup yields CDR1 SGHRS and CDR2 YFSETQ. The CDR3 loop spans 15 amino acids. Deletions cut 4 bases from V and 0 bases from J, with 11 bases between. The CDR3: CASSVGVSSYNEQFF. CDR3 bases: TGCGCCAGCAGCGTCGGGGTAAGCTCCTACAATGAGCAGTTCTTC. Full variable domain (outside the CDR3, taken from reference TRBV5-1 and TRBJ2-1): KAGVTQTPRYLIKTRGQQVTLSCSPISGHRSVSWYQQTPGQGLQFLFEYFSETQRNKGNFPGRFSGRQFSNSRSEMNVSTLELGDSALYLCASSVGVSSYNEQFFGPGTRLTVL.

CDR3 bases: TGTGCCAGCAGCCCAACCCCCGGGGTCCTCTCCTACGAGCAGTACTTC. It yields the protein CASSPTPGVLSYEQYF. The rearrangement links TRBV28 to TRBJ2-7, with TRBD2 as a possible D gene (5 bases). CDR3 size: 16 residues. V lost 6 bases, J lost 0 bases, and 18 bases lay in between. Germline V gene lookup returns CDR1 MDHEN and CDR2 SYDVKM. Based on the CDR3 plus reference TRBV28 and TRBJ2-7, the full variable domain is DVKVTQSSRYLVKRTGEKVFLECVQDMDHENMFWYRQDPGLGLRLIYFSYDVKMKEKGDIPEGYSVSREKKERFSLILESASTNQTSMYLCASSPTPGVLSYEQYFGPGTRLTVT.

This clone has a single count. The gene calls are TRBV7-9 and TRBJ1-1; perhaps TRBD1 as D (6 bases). Germline loops: CDR1 SEHNR, CDR2 FQNEAQ (reference sequence). This CDR3 has 14 residues. Trimming cost V 5 bases and J 1 base, with 11 bases left between them. The CDR3 loop reads CASSLGGANTEAFF. Here the CDR3 DNA reads TGTGCCAGCAGCCTTGGGGGGGCGAACACTGAAGCTTTCTTT.

This chain joins TRBV11-2 and TRBJ2-5; the D gene is possibly TRBD1 (5 bases). The CDR3 runs 14 residues. V gave up 2 bases and J gave up 5 bases, with 12 bases separating them. Germline lookup yields CDR1 SGHAT and CDR2 FQNNGV. The CDR3 bases are TGTGCCAGCAGCTTACAGGGATTGGAGGAGACCCAGTACTTC. Its translation is CASSLQGLEETQYF. The whole variable domain, remainder taken from reference TRBV11-2 and TRBJ2-5, is EAGVAQSPRYKIIEKRQSVAFWCNPISGHATLYWYQQILGQGPKLLIQFQNNGVVDDSQLPKDRFSAERLKGVDSTLKIQPAKLEDSAVYLCASSLQGLEETQYFGPGTRLLVL.

This chain joins TRBV3-1 (or the pseudogene TRBV3-2) and TRBJ1-3; D remains unclear. This CDR3 has 13 residues. With 0 bases removed from V and 7 bases from J, the gap between germline ends came to 7 bases. CDR1 and CDR2 from the germline V gene are LGHDT and YNNKEL (reference sequence). CDR3 nucleotides: TGTGCCAGCAGCCAAGAGACATCTAACACCATATATTTT. Translated: CASSQETSNTIYF.

The gene calls are TRBV7-9 and TRBJ2-7; TRBD2 matches 11 bases. With V trimmed by 4 bases and J by 2 bases, 4 bases remained unmatched. The V gene's germline CDR1 is SEHNR and CDR2 FQNEAQ (reference sequence). CDR3 length: 15 residues. The CDR3 nucleotides are TGTGCCAGCAGCTGGCGACTAGCGGGGACCTACGAGCAGTACTTC. Amino acid sequence: CASSWRLAGTYEQYF.

J is TRBJ1-6 and V is TRBV28; the match to TRBD1 covers 10 bases. With V trimmed by 6 bases and J by 7 bases, 6 bases remained unmatched. Germline-derived CDR1 and CDR2 are MDHEN and SYDVKM. The CDR3 is 15 residues long. CDR3 loop: CASSPRDRGNSPLHF. The DNA for the CDR3 is TGTGCCAGCAGCCCACGGGACAGGGGCAATTCACCCCTCCACTTT.

The chain combines TRBV12-3 or TRBV12-4 with TRBJ1-5, with D possibly TRBD1 on 6 matching bases. The CDR3 runs to 13 residues. V was cut by 8 bases and J by 2 bases, with 10 bases left in between. CDR3 protein: CASGTQGNQPQHF. The CDR3 DNA reads TGTGCCAGCGGGACACAAGGCAATCAGCCCCAGCATTTT.

This clone was seen a few times. The rearrangement joins TRBV5-1 to TRBJ2-2, with D maybe TRBD2 (5 bases). The CDR3 is 15 amino acids. The germline gives CDR1 SGHRS, CDR2 YFSETQ. V was clipped by 2 bases and J by 2 bases, with 10 bases between them. The CDR3 nucleotides are TGCGCCAGCAGCTTCGCGGGCGCTAACACCGGGGAGCTGTTTTTT. Encoded protein: CASSFAGANTGELFF.

This clone was seen just once. This sequence joins TRBV5-1 and TRBJ1-5, with D uncertain. The CDR3 loop spans 15 amino acids. Germline V lookup: CDR1 SGHRS, CDR2 YFSETQ. Trimming shortened V by 4 bases and J by 2 bases, and 13 bases separated the two germline ends. The CDR3 loop is CASSPGAGGNQPQHF. The DNA for the CDR3 is TGCGCCAGCAGCCCGGGAGCAGGAGGCAATCAGCCCCAGCATTTT. Combining the CDR3 with reference TRBV5-1 and TRBJ1-5 gives the whole variable domain KAGVTQTPRYLIKTRGQQVTLSCSPISGHRSVSWYQQTPGQGLQFLFEYFSETQRNKGNFPGRFSGRQFSNSRSEMNVSTLELGDSALYLCASSPGAGGNQPQHFGDGTRLSIL.

V usage is TRBV23-1 and J usage is TRBJ2-2; 9 bases map to TRBD2. TRBV23-1 is reported as an ORF; its role is uncertain. CDR3 length equals 19 residues. J lost 6 bases, V lost 2 bases, and 16 bases had no gene match. CDR3 sequence reads: CASSQHVKLAGGEAGELFF. Here the CDR3 DNA reads TGCGCCAGCAGTCAACACGTGAAACTAGCGGGTGGAGAGGCCGGGGAGCTGTTTTTT.

The chain carries TRBV9 and TRBJ1-3; TRBD1 matches 7 bases. In germline, CDR1 is SGDLS, CDR2 YYNGEE. This CDR3 comprises 16 residues. The junction had 9 bases not matched to a gene; V was cut back by 5 bases and J by 1 base. The CDR3 loop reads CASSDSGGFSGNTIYF. The CDR3 DNA reads TGTGCCAGCAGTGACTCAGGGGGATTTTCTGGAAACACCATATATTTT.

The chain's CDR3 is CASSRPGLNTEAFF. CDR3 DNA sequence: TGTGCCAGCAGTCGTCCGGGATTGAACACTGAAGCTTTCTTT. V usage is TRBV6-5 and J usage is TRBJ1-1; D is ambiguous. Trimming took off 5 bases at V and 0 bases at J, with 10 bases between the two ends. This CDR3 has 14 amino acids. Germline loops: CDR1 MNHEY, CDR2 SVGAGI.

This chain links TRBV9 with TRBJ2-3; weak D call: TRBD1 (5 bases). In germline, CDR1 is SGDLS, CDR2 YYNGEE. The V gene lost 0 bases and the J gene lost 2 bases, with 13 bases spanning the gap. This CDR3 has 16 amino acids. CDR3 bases: TGTGCCAGCAGCGTAGGGGGCCAACCGATCACAGATACGCAGTATTTT. Translating gives CASSVGGQPITDTQYF.

DNA for the CDR3: TGTGCCAGCAGTTCGAACAGGGGTCGAAATGAGCAGTTCTTC. This codes for CASSSNRGRNEQFF. V and J are TRBV6-6 and TRBJ2-1, with 7 bases matching TRBD1. CDR1 is MNHNY, CDR2 SVGAGI, per germline (reference sequence). The CDR3 length is 14 residues. Germline trimming cut 4 bases from V and 7 bases from J; bases unmatched to any gene: 7.

The chain is built from TRBV3-1 (or the pseudogene TRBV3-2) and TRBJ1-1; 10 bases line up with TRBD1. Germline values: CDR1 LGHDT, CDR2 YNNKEL (reference sequence). The CDR3 loop spans 16 amino acids. The J segment lost 5 bases and the V segment lost 4 bases, leaving 10 bases of the junction unmatched. In DNA, the CDR3 is TGTGCCAGCAGCCGTGGGACAGGGGATGCGTTTACTGAAGCTTTCTTT. It translates to CASSRGTGDAFTEAFF.

The V call is TRBV5-8, the J call TRBJ2-7, with D unclear. In germline, CDR1 is SGHTS, CDR2 YDEGEE. Trimming took off 4 bases at V and 2 bases at J, with 13 bases between the two ends. This CDR3 comprises 14 residues. CDR3 in amino acids: CASSPTLWPYEQYF. In DNA form, the CDR3 reads TGTGCCAGCAGCCCCACCTTGTGGCCCTACGAGCAGTACTTC. The whole variable domain, filled in from reference TRBV5-8 and TRBJ2-7, reads EAGVTQSPTHLIKTRGQQATLRCSPISGHTSVYWYQQALGLGLQFLLWYDEGEERNRGNFPPRFSGRQFPNYSSELNVNALELEDSALYLCASSPTLWPYEQYFGPGTRLTVT.

The V gene is TRBV12-3 or TRBV12-4, the J gene TRBJ2-4; weak D call: TRBD2 (6 bases). The CDR3 totals 12 residues. V was cut by 6 bases and J by 6 bases, with 9 bases left in between. CDR3: CASRRDLNIQYF. CDR3 DNA sequence: TGTGCCAGCAGGCGGGACTTAAACATTCAGTACTTC.

This clone was detected a few times. The chain is built from TRBV5-1 and TRBJ2-2; 7 nucleotides line up with TRBD2. CDR3 length: 15 residues. Germline CDR1 reads SGHRS; CDR2 reads YFSETQ. With V trimmed by 1 base and J by 6 bases, 6 bases remained unmatched. The CDR3 reads CASSLLAGDPGELFF. In DNA form, the CDR3 reads TGCGCCAGCAGCTTGCTGGCGGGAGATCCCGGGGAGCTGTTTTTT.